This record concerns one T cell receptor beta chain sequence. It has no known antigen specificity. The input lacks base qualities; no much larger clone sits a single base away. Library preparation employed the immunoSEQ multiplex PCR assay. A mixture of 60 forward primers for TCR Vbeta segments and 13 reverse primers for TCR Jbeta segments was used in the multiplex PCR. The CDR3 region of rearranged TCR beta genes was amplified from genomic DNA by a multiplex PCR assay. The Illumina HiSeq System was used to sequence the amplified TCR beta libraries as 87-base-pair reads. As for the authors' bioinformatics: A later analysis tallied some 79 million unique TCR beta chains across the 600 to 700 repertoires, and around 10 million of those chains were shared by two or more donors. To remove PCR and sequencing errors, raw reads were error-corrected and collapsed into unique sequences using a nearest-neighbor algorithm that merged closely related sequences. V, D and J gene segments were assigned by aligning CDR3 sequences to IMGT reference sequences. Each retained sequence needed at least a six-nucleotide match to both a V gene segment and a J gene segment. Rearrangements were called productive when the CDR3 lacked stop codons and stayed in frame with V and J; all others were non-productive. Following IMGT convention, CDR3 was defined as the stretch from the second conserved V-encoded cysteine to the conserved J-encoded phenylalanine. The earlier analysis of fewer than 750 of the donors excluded sequences that lacked an unambiguous match to a single V gene segment. In an earlier analysis of several hundred of the donors, V segments were called functional above 56.7% productive rearrangements and were called segregating when the between-donor standard deviation exceeded 5%. A statistical classification framework was developed to diagnose cytomegalovirus status using the catalog of TCR beta chain sequences. V and J gene assignment, in a later analysis, came from comparing TCR nucleotide sequences with IMGT/GENE-DB human TR gene sequences. In a later analysis, CDR3 sequences and most-parsimonious VDJ recombination scenarios were assigned using the TCRdist pipeline. A later analysis defined each TCR beta chain by its CDR3 amino acid sequence plus V-gene family, and excluded reads lacking a unique V-gene family. As a way to deal with suspected cross-contamination and a sequencing artifact, a later analysis dropped 450 to 600 nucleotide sequences that were highly shared and had low generation probability. For each public chain, a later analysis derived a clonal expansion index from normalized ranks of inferred template counts within each repertoire. In a later analysis, generation probabilities were computed with a VDJ recombination model fitted to out-of-frame rearrangements, and the resulting probabilities were checked against IGoR. In a later analysis, hypergeometric tests were used to score TCR-TCR, TCR-HLA and TCR-CMV co-occurrence, with a repertoire-size bias correction applied to TCR pairs. A later analysis estimated false discovery rates by permuting HLA or CMV assignments 20 times. In a later analysis, co-occurring TCRs were grouped using DBSCAN, and TCRdist sequence similarity was added for clustering within HLA-allele-positive subsets. Repertoires with fewer than 30,000 or more than 120,000 public chains were left out of co-occurrence clustering, as were about 5 repertoires with anomalous nucleotide sharing. As stored in TCRdb, this immuneACCESS dataset retains in-frame rearrangements with V and J assigned. A fraction of the clones does not appear; measured against another copy, unresolved V genes explain less than half of the discrepancy, and the remainder lacks a known reason. V, J and clone size reflect that table, while D and trimming were determined from the DNA. A total of 150,000 to 200,000 clones appear in this sample, about 77% of them only once. The ten largest account for roughly 2.5% of the sample.

In the germline V gene (reference sequence), CDR1 corresponds to GTSNPN and CDR2 to SVGIG. The CDR3 has 14 amino acids, counting the end cysteine and phenylalanine. Of the read, only the CDR3 DNA is kept; its 42 bases are in frame from base 1. Trimming removed 3 bases from V and 7 bases from J, leaving 18 bases between the germline ends. The cohort consisted of some 670 healthy bone marrow donors. Cohort members were all nominally healthy when sampled, although unrecorded immune exposures were likely present. The donor tested CMV seropositive, placing the donor among the 250 to 350 seropositive members of the cohort. A peripheral blood sample was collected from each donor, and TCR beta sequencing was performed on peripheral blood mononuclear cells. The Qiagen DNeasy Blood Extraction Kit was used to extract genomic DNA from the blood cell samples. This entry is derived from a study of cytomegalovirus exposure and HLA in healthy donors (dated by TCRdb to about 2017). Describing the broader study: An earlier analysis of several hundred of the donors reported 276 Gb of sequence data and approximately 110 million unique TCR beta sequences from about 200 million T cells. Roughly 300 gigabases of sequencing data and 70 million to 95 million unique TCR sequences made up an early release that covered several hundred HLA-typed donors. The genetic ancestry cluster associated with self-reported Caucasian donors included over 65% of the approximately 430 genotyped donors. The study aimed to test whether cataloging public T cell receptors could reveal signatures of past pathogen exposure. Using immunosequencing, the study profiled T cell repertoires from roughly 650 subjects and related those repertoires to cytomegalovirus serostatus. Along with the roughly 700-subject first cohort, a separate validation cohort of some 130 different subjects was used. To predict cytomegalovirus infection status, the study brought together high-throughput TCR immunosequencing, statistical association of individual TCRs with disease status, and machine learning. To study patterns of TCR occurrence, a later analysis re-analyzed previously published TCR beta repertoires from 550 to 800 donors and added high-resolution HLA genotyping. In the later analysis, no new phenotypic data were used to find candidate immune exposures; instead, reliance was placed on TCR beta sequences and their occurrence across donors. In an earlier analysis of several hundred of the donors, high-throughput TCR beta sequencing was used to judge whether each TCR beta V gene segment behaved as functional or pseudogenic. Donor age, sex, ethnicity and CMV serostatus were compiled alongside the repertoire data. Genome-wide SNP genotypes for about three fifths of the roughly 670 donors were used in a later genetic analysis, which treated that subset as a discovery cohort. Every repertoire in the discovery cohort had been generated on one and the same sequencing platform. Class I and class II HLA loci were covered by the typing at four-digit resolution. The number of typed donors differed by locus: about 620-640 for A, B, C, DRB1 and DQB1; approximately 520 for DQA1; approximately 600 for DPA1; and 400 to 480 for DPB1. Because of strong linkage in the cohort, roughly 5 DR-DQ haplotypes were treated as single units for association and clustering. Across about 380 genotyped donors of the cohort, an average of about 240,000 unique TCR beta nucleotide sequences per donor were sequenced, and about a sixth of those sequences were non-productive. Overall study results and their limits: A later analysis associated some 17,000 TCR beta sequences with specific HLA alleles at a false discovery rate of 0.05. In an earlier analysis of more than 500 of the donors, most TCR beta V segments appeared in productive rearrangements about 87% or about 30% of the time, broadly matching IMGT annotations. According to a later analysis, TCR association rates differed among HLA loci, with DRB1 alleles showing the most associated TCRs and HLA-C alleles showing the fewest. Some IMGT-functional V segments, including TRBV6-2 and TRBV6-3, could not be distinguished by the 87-base-pair reads and were therefore excluded. It was suggested by the authors that the approach could potentially be generalized to other disease states and immunological phenotypes. According to a later analysis, most CMV-associated TCR beta chains appeared to be HLA-restricted, and the HLA associations seemed to be driven largely by CMV exposure. Only TCR beta chains were sequenced in this cohort, and the absence of alpha or paired-chain data limited detectable features. Correlated functional status among segregating V segments might be attributable to linkage disequilibrium, but an unknown experimental factor could not be ruled out. Across donors, most TCR sequences were observed very rarely, whereas some public TCRs were present in many individuals. Compared with the roughly 700-donor mean, donors in an Asian-associated ancestry cluster had fewer N-insertions in productive TCRs, according to a later genetic analysis. The sequencing pipeline was judged likely to have produced a cluster of highly shared sequence variants as a technical artifact. Three of the identified cytomegalovirus-associated TCR beta chains were confirmed in vitro to be specific for cytomegalovirus antigens. A further reported finding was that TCR beta sequences accurately predicted the HLA-A and HLA-B alleles for most subjects in the first cohort. In a later analysis, HLA-associated TCR beta chains showed more clonal expansion and lower generation probabilities than non-associated chains that were equally common. When HLA alleles, especially DR and DQ, strongly co-occurred, TCR associations were difficult to assign to individual alleles. A later analysis reported that several top co-occurrence clusters appeared linked to parvovirus B19, influenza, CMV and Epstein-Barr virus. Because HLA typing was missing for some donors at each locus, association tests included only the typed subset. CMV serostatus was the only immune exposure information available for the cohort. An association between a missense DCLRE1C variant and V-gene and J-gene trimming of TCR beta chains was found in a later genetic analysis and replicated in an independent cohort. The classifier was reported to diagnose cytomegalovirus status with high specificity and sensitivity in both the original and validation cohorts. A total of fewer than 200 TCR beta chains were listed by the study as associated with cytomegalovirus. Because counts were too low, seventeen rarely observed V segments, including chromosome 9 orphons, were excluded from the earlier analysis of 587 of the donors. Sequencing depth was assumed to be roughly uniform across donors in the presence/absence analyses, though that assumption may not hold.

The origin of this receptor is a woman in her twenties or thirties in good health and CMV-seropositive. The chain is encoded by TRBV30 joined to TRBJ2-5, with a weak D call of TRBD1 (8 bases match). Sample: PBMCs. Read as DNA, the sequence is TGTGCCTGGAGCCTACAGACAGGGGAGGGGACCCAGTACTTC. Protein translation: CAWSLQTGEGTQYF.